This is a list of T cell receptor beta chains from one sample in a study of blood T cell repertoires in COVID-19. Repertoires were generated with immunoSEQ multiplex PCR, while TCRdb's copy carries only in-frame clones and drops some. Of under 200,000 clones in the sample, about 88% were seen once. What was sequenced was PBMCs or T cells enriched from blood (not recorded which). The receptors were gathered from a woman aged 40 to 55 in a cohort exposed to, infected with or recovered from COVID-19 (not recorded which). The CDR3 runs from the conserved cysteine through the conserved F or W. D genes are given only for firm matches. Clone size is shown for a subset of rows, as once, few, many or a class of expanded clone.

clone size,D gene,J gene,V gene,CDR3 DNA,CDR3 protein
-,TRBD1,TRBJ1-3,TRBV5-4,TGTGCCAGCAGCCAGGGGGGTTCCGGAAACACCATATATTTT,CASSQGGSGNTIYF
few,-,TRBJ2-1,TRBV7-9,TGTGCCAGCAGCTTACAGGGGCCTCTTGATTACAATGAGCAGTTCTTC,CASSLQGPLDYNEQFF
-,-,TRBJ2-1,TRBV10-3,TGTGCCATCAGTGAGATCGGGGGGCCCTACAATGAGCAGTTCTTC,CAISEIGGPYNEQFF
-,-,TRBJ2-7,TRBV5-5,TGTGCCAGCAGCGTCGGCAGGCTGATCGCGAGCTCCTACGAGCAGTACTTC,CASSVGRLIASSYEQYF
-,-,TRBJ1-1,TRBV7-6,TGTGCCAGCAGCCCCCGAGTGTCCGGGAACACTGAAGCTTTCTTT,CASSPRVSGNTEAFF
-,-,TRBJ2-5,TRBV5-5,TGTGCCAGCAGCTTGGGATCGGCGGGAAGGGAGACCCAGTACTTC,CASSLGSAGRETQYF
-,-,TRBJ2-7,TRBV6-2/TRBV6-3,TGTGCCAGCAGTTCACAGCCCTACGAGCAGTACTTC,CASSSQPYEQYF
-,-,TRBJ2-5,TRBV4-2,TGTGCCAGCAGCCAAGGTCCGAGGGCGGGTGAGACCCAGTACTTC,CASSQGPRAGETQYF
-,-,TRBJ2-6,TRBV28,TGTGCCAGCAGTTTAAAAGTGAGAGGGGCCAACGTCCTGACTTTC,CASSLKVRGANVLTF
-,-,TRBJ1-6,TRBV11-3,TGTGCCAGCAGCTTGGACAGTCGAGATTCACCCCTCCACTTT,CASSLDSRDSPLHF
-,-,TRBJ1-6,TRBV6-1,TGTGCCAGCAGTGAAGCCACCCGGACAGTGGCCTATAATTCACCCCTCCACTTT,CASSEATRTVAYNSPLHF
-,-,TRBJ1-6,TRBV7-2,TGTGCCAGCAGCTTAGGCCAGGCATATAATTCACCCCTCCACTTT,CASSLGQAYNSPLHF
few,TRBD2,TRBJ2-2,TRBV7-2,TGTGCCAGCAGCTCCTCTAGCGGGGGGGCCGGCGGGGAGCTGTTTTTT,CASSSSSGGAGGELFF
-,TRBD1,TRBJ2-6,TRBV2,TGTGCCACTCGGGACAGAACGAACTCTGGGGCCAACGTCCTGACTTTC,CATRDRTNSGANVLTF
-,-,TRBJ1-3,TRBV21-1,TGTGCCAGCAGGCGACAGGGATCTGGAAACACCATATATTTT,CASRRQGSGNTIYF
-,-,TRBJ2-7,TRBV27,TGTGCCAGCAGTTGGGCGAAAACCTACGAGCAGTACTTC,CASSWAKTYEQYF
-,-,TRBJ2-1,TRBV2,TGTGCCAGCAGTGCGCTAGTAGGCACCAATGAGCAGTTCTTC,CASSALVGTNEQFF
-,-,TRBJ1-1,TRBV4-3,TGCGCCAGCAGCCCGGGGGGCCTTCGGACTGAAGCTTTCTTT,CASSPGGLRTEAFF
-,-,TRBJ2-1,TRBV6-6,TGTGCCAGCAGCCTTAAGCGGAGCGGACGTGAGCAGTTCTTC,CASSLKRSGREQFF
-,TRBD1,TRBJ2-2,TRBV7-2,TGTGCCAGCAGCTTACTAACAGGGGTCACCGGGGAGCTGTTTTTT,CASSLLTGVTGELFF
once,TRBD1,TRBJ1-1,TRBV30,TGTGCCTGGGACAGGGAAGACACTGAAGCTTTCTTT,CAWDREDTEAFF
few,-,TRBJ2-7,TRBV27,TGTGCCAGCGCGAGGACAGCCTCCTACGAGCAGTACTTC,CASARTASYEQYF